This is a list of T cell receptor beta chains from one sample in a study of blood T cell repertoires in COVID-19. TCRdb's copy holds only in-frame clones and misses some; the assay was immunoSEQ multiplex PCR. The sample lists about 88,000 clones, over 75% seen once, with 14% in the top ten. Source material: peripheral blood. Source of these receptors: a woman aged 70-85 years with acute or convalescent COVID-19. CDR3s include the opening cysteine and the closing phenylalanine or tryptophan. Each record gives: clone size, V gene, J gene, D gene, CDR3 protein, CDR3 DNA. The D gene is left open where the match is weak. Clone size is not always given. Where it is, it says once, few, many or a class for expanded clones.

once	TRBV6-5	TRBJ2-1	TRBD1	CASRRTGSSYNEQFF	TGTGCCAGCAGACGGACAGGGAGCTCCTACAATGAGCAGTTCTTC
NA	TRBV24-1	TRBJ1-1	NA	CATSDSTMTNTEAFF	TGTGCCACCAGTGATTCGACAATGACGAACACTGAAGCTTTCTTT
NA	TRBV28	TRBJ1-5	TRBD1	CASSSDRQGLSNQPQHF	TGTGCCAGCAGTAGCGACCGACAGGGCCTAAGCAATCAGCCCCAGCATTTT
NA	TRBV27	TRBJ2-1	TRBD2	CASSWKGLADNEQFF	TGTGCCAGCAGTTGGAAGGGACTAGCGGACAATGAGCAGTTCTTC
NA	TRBV6-1	TRBJ2-1	TRBD2	CASSELTSGPYNEQFF	TGTGCCAGCAGTGAATTAACTAGCGGCCCCTACAATGAGCAGTTCTTC
once	TRBV18	TRBJ1-2	NA	CASSPSGGYGYTF	TGTGCCAGCTCACCATCGGGGGGCTATGGCTACACCTTC
NA	TRBV11-2	TRBJ2-5	NA	CASSPGGGETQYF	TGTGCCAGCAGTCCGGGGGGCGGCGAGACCCAGTACTTC
NA	TRBV6-5	TRBJ1-1	TRBD1	CASRLTGETEAFF	TGTGCCAGCAGGTTGACAGGGGAAACTGAAGCTTTCTTT
NA	TRBV10-2	TRBJ1-2	NA	CASSDPITGTYGYTF	TGCGCCAGCAGTGACCCCATTACAGGGACCTATGGCTACACCTTC
once	TRBV10-2	TRBJ2-2	NA	CASSELSKTGGGELFF	TGCGCCAGCAGTGAATTGTCTAAAACCGGTGGCGGGGAGCTGTTTTTT
NA	TRBV4-3	TRBJ2-3	TRBD2	CASSQGGTSGITDTQYF	TGCGCCAGCAGCCAAGGGGGGACTAGCGGCATCACAGATACGCAGTATTTT
NA	TRBV7-6	TRBJ2-1	TRBD2	CASSPIPSGTYNEQFF	TGTGCCAGCAGCCCTATCCCTAGCGGGACCTACAATGAGCAGTTCTTC
once	TRBV7-9	TRBJ2-3	TRBD2	CASSPWEGINTQYF	TGTGCCAGCAGCCCCTGGGAGGGGATAAATACGCAGTATTTT
NA	TRBV5-1	TRBJ2-3	NA	CASSFNRVTTDTQYF	TGCGCCAGCAGCTTCAACAGGGTAACGACAGATACGCAGTATTTT
once	TRBV3-1/TRBV3-2	TRBJ1-4	TRBD1	CASSHGQTGGSIYGEKLFF	TGTGCCAGCAGCCATGGCCAGACAGGGGGCTCGATATACGGTGAAAAACTGTTTTTT
NA	TRBV19	TRBJ2-5	NA	CASSMREQETQYF	TGTGCCAGTAGTATGCGGGAACAAGAGACCCAGTACTTC
NA	TRBV2	TRBJ1-5	NA	CASRPDSSNQPQHF	TGTGCCAGCAGACCGGACAGTAGCAATCAGCCCCAGCATTTT
NA	TRBV29-1	TRBJ1-1	NA	CSVVNSLMNTEVFF	TGCAGCGTTGTCAACAGCCTCATGAACACTGAAGTTTTCTTT
NA	TRBV9	TRBJ1-4	TRBD1	CASSPNVGQGVEKLFF	TGTGCCAGCAGCCCAAACGTCGGACAGGGAGTCGAAAAACTGTTTTTT
NA	TRBV5-1	TRBJ1-2	NA	CASSLVQGQIGYTF	TGCGCCAGCAGCTTGGTACAGGGACAAATAGGCTACACCTTC
NA	TRBV6-5	TRBJ1-2	TRBD1	CASSPPGQGARGYTF	TGTGCCAGCAGTCCTCCGGGACAGGGGGCGCGGGGCTACACCTTC
NA	TRBV18	TRBJ1-1	NA	CASSPQSSEAFF	TGTGCCAGCTCACCACAGTCGAGTGAAGCTTTCTTT
few	TRBV29-1	TRBJ1-2	TRBD1	CSVENTGVGYTF	TGCAGCGTTGAAAATACAGGGGTAGGCTACACCTTC
NA	TRBV3-1/TRBV3-2	TRBJ1-6	TRBD1	CASSPSDRAKNSPLHF	TGTGCCAGCAGCCCATCCGACAGGGCGAAGAATTCACCCCTCCACTTT